This T cell receptor beta chain was captured by sequencing in a study of blood T cell repertoires in COVID-19. About the research overall: Collection of acute and convalescent COVID-19 samples took place in the United States, Italy and Spain. Sample material is recorded as cDNA or gDNA derived from T cells, B-cell-depleted T cells, or PBMCs.

Per the authors' pipeline: Estimation of nucleated cell counts was performed using reference gene primer amplification. Generated by immunoSEQ multiplex PCR, the TCRdb table keeps only in-frame clones and is missing some. Clonal size and the V and J genes are those of that table, whereas D and trimming came from the DNA. The profile covers tens of thousands of clones, with 70% to 90% appearing a single time and roughly 3.9% taken by the ten largest. The V gene's germline CDR1 is MNHEY and CDR2 SVGAGI. V lost 1 base, J lost 5 bases, and 5 bases stayed unmatched. This CDR3 comprises 15 residues. The sample holds one count of this clone.

This clonotype originated in a man aged 45 to 65 with active COVID-19. This sequence joins TRBV6-5 and TRBJ2-5; 9 bases are shared with TRBD2. The sequencing input was peripheral blood. The CDR3: CASSYWRGGPETQYF. CDR3 nucleotides: TGTGCCAGCAGTTACTGGCGGGGGGGGCCGGAGACCCAGTACTTC.